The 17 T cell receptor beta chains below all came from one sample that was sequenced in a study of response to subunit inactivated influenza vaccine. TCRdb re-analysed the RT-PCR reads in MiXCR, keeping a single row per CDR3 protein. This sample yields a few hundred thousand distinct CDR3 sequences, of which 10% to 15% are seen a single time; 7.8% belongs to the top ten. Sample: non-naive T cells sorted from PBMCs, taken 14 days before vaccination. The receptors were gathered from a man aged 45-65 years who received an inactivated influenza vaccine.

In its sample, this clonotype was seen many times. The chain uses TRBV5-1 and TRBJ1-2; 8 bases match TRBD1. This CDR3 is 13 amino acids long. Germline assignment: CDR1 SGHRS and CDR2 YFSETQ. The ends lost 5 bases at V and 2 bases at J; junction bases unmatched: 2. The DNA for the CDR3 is TGCGCCAGCAGGGGACAGGCGAACTATGGCTACACCTTC. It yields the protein CASRGQANYGYTF. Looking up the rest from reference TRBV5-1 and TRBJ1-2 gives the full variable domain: KAGVTQTPRYLIKTRGQQVTLSCSPISGHRSVSWYQQTPGQGLQFLFEYFSETQRNKGNFPGRFSGRQFSNSRSEMNVSTLELGDSALYLCASRGQANYGYTFGSGTRLTVV.

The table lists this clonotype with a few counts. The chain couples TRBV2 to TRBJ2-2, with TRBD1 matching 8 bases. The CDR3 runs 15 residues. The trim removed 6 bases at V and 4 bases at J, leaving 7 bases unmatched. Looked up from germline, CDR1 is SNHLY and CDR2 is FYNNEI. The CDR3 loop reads CASRKSGGGTGELFF. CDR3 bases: TGTGCCAGCAGGAAATCAGGGGGCGGCACCGGGGAGCTGTTTTTT.

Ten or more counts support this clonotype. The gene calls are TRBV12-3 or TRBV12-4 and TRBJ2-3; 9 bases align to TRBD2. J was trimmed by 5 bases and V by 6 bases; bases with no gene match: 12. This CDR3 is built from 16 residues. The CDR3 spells CASSPMAGGPGDTQYF. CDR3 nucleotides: TGTGCCAGCAGCCCCATGGCGGGAGGGCCAGGAGATACGCAGTATTTT.

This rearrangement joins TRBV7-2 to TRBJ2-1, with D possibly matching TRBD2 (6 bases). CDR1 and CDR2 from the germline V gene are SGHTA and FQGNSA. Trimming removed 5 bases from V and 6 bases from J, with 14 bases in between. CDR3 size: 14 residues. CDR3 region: CASSPRRDSNEQFF. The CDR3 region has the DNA TGTGCCAGCAGCCCGCGACGGGACTCCAATGAGCAGTTCTTC.

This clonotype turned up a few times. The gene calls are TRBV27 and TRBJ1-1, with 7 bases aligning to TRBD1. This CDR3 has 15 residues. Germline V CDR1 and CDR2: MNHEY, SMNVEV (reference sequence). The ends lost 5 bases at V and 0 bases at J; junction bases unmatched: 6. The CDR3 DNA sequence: TGTGCCAGCAGTCGCGGGACAGCAATGAACACTGAAGCTTTCTTT. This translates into CASSRGTAMNTEAFF.

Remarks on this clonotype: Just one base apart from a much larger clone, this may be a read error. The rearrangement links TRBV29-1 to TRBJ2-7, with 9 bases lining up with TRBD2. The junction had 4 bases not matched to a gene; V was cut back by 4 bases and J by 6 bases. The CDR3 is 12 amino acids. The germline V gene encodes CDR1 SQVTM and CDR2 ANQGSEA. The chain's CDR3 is CSVAIAGVEQYF. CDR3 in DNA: TGCAGCGTTGCGATAGCGGGGGTCGAGCAGTACTTC.

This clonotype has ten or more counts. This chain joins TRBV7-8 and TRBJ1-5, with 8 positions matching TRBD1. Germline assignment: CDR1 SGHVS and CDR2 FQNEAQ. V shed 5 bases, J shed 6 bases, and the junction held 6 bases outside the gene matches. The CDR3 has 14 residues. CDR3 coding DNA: TGTGCCAGCAGCGCGACAGGGGTCACTCAGCCCCAGCATTTT. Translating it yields CASSATGVTQPQHF.

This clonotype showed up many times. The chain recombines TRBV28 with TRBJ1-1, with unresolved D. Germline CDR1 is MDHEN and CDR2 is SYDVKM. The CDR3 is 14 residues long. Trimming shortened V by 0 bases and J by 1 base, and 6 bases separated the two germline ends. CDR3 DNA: TGTGCCAGCAGTTTATGGGGCAGGAACACTGAAGCTTTCTTT. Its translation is CASSLWGRNTEAFF.

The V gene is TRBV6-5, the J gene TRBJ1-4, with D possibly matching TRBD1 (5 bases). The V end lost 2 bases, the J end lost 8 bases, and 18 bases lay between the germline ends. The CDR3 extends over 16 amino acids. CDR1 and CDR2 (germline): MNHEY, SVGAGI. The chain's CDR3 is CASSYTPGQGGEKLFF. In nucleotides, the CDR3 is TGTGCCAGCAGTTACACGCCCGGGCAGGGAGGGGAAAAACTGTTTTTT.

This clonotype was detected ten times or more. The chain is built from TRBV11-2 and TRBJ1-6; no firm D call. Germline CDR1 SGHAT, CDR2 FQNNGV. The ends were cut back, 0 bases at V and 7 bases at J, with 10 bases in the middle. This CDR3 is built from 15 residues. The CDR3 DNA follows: TGTGCCAGCAGCTTAGATAGGTGGGAGAATTCACCCCTCCACTTT. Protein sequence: CASSLDRWENSPLHF.

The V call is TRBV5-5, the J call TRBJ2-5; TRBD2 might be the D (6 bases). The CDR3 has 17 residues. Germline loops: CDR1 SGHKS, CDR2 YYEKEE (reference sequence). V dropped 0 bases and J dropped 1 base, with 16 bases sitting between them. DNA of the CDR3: TGTGCCAGCAGCTTGGGGTGGGGCGGGACCGTCCAAGAGACCCAGTACTTC. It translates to CASSLGWGGTVQETQYF.

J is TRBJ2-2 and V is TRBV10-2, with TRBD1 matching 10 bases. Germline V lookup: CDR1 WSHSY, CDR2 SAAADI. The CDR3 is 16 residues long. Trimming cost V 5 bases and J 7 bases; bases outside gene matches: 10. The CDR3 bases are TGCGCCAGCAGTACCCCGGGACAGGGGTTGGGCGGGGAGCTGTTTTTT. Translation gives CASSTPGQGLGGELFF.

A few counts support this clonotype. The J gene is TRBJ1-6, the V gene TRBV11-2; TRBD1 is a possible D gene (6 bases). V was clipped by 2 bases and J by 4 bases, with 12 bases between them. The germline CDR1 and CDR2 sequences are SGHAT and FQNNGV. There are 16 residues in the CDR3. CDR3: CASSLRARGYNSPLHF. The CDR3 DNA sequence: TGTGCCAGCAGCTTAAGGGCCAGGGGATATAATTCACCCCTCCACTTT.

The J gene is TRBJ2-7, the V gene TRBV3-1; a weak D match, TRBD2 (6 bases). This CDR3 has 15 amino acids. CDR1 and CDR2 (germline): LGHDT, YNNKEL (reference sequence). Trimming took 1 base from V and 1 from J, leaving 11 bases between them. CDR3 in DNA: TGTGCCAGCAGCCAAGTAGTCGGGGGATCCTACGAGCAGTACTTC. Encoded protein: CASSQVVGGSYEQYF.

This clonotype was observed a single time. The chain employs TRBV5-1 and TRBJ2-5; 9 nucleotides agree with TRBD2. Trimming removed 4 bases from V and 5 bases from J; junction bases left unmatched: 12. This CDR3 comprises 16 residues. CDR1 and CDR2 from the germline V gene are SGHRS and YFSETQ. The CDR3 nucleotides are TGCGCCAGCAGCCCGGCCCCCGCGGGGGGGCAGGAGACCCAGTACTTC. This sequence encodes CASSPAPAGGQETQYF.

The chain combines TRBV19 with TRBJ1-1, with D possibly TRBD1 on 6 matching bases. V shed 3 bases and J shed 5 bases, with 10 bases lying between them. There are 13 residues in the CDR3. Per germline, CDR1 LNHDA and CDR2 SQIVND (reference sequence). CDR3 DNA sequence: TGTGCCAGTAGTATTATCCAGGGGACTGAAGCTTTCTTT. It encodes CASSIIQGTEAFF.

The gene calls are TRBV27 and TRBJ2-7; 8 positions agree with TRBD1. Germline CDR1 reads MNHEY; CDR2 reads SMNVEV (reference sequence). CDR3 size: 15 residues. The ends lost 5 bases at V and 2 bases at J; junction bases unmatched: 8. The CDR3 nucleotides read TGTGCCAGCAGTCTAAGACAGGGGATCCCCTACGAGCAGTACTTC. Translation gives CASSLRQGIPYEQYF.